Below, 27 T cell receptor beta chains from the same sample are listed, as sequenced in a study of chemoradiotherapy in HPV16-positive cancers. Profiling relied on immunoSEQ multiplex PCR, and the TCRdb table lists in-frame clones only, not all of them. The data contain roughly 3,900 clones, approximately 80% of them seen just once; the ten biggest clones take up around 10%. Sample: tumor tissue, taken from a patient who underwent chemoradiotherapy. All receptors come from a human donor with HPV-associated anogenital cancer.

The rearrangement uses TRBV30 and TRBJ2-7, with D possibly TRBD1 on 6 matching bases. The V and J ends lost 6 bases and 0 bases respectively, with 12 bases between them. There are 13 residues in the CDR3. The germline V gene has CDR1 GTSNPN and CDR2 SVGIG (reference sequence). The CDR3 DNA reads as TGTGCCTGCCGGGACAAGAGCTCCTACGAGCAGTACTTC. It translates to CACRDKSSYEQYF. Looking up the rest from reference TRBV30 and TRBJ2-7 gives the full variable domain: SQTIHQWPATLVQPVGSPLSLECTVEGTSNPNLYWYRQAAGRGLQLLFYSVGIGQISSEVPQNLSASRPQDRQFILSSKKLLLSDSGFYLCACRDKSSYEQYFGPGTRLTVT.

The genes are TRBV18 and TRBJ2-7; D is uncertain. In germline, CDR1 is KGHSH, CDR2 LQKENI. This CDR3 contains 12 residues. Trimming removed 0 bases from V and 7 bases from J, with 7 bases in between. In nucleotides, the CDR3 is TGTGCCAGCTCACCACCGACGAGGGAGCAGTACTTC. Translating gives CASSPPTREQYF.

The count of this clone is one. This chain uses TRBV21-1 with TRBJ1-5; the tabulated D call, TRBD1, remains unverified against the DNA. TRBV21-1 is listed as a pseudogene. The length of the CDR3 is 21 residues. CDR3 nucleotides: TGTGCCAGCAGCAAAGCCCTTTCCGGGACAGGGGGCCAGGAGGGCAATCAGCCCCAGCATTTT. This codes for CASSKALSGTGGQEGNQPQHF.

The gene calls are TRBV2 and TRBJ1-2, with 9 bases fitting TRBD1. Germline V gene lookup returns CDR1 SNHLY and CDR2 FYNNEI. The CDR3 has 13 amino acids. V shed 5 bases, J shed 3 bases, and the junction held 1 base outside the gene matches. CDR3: CASSRDRDYGYTF. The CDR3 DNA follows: TGTGCCAGCAGTAGGGACAGGGACTATGGCTACACCTTC.

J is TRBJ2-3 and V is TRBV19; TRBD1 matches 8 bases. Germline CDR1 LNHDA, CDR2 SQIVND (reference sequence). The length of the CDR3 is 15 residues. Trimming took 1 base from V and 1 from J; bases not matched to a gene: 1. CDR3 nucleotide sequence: TGTGCCAGTAGTATAGCGGACAGGGGCACAGATACGCAGTATTTT. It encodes CASSIADRGTDTQYF. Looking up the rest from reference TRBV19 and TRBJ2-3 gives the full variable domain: DGGITQSPKYLFRKEGQNVTLSCEQNLNHDAMYWYRQDPGQGLRLIYYSQIVNDFQKGDIAEGYSVSREKKESFPLTVTSAQKNPTAFYLCASSIADRGTDTQYFGPGTRLTVL.

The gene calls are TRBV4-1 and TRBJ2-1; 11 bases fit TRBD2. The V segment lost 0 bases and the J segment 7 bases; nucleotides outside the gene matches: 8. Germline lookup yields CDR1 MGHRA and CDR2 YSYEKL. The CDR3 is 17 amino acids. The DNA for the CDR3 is TGCGCCAGCAGCCAAGAATGGTCGCTAGCGGGAGGAAATGAGCAGTTCTTC. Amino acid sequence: CASSQEWSLAGGNEQFF.

Here the CDR3 reads CASSQYMNTEAFF. CDR3 nucleotides: TGTGCCAGCAGCCAGTATATGAACACTGAAGCTTTCTTT. This chain links TRBV14 with TRBJ1-1; the D is unclear. Germline CDR1 SGHDN, CDR2 FVKESK. Between the trimmed V and J ends, which lost 3 bases and 0 bases, there was a span of 5 bases. This CDR3 is built from 13 residues.

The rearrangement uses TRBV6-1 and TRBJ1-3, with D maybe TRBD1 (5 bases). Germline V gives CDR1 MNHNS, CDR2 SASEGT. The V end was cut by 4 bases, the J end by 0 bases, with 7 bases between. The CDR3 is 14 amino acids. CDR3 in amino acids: CASSGQSSGNTIYF. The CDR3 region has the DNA TGTGCCAGCAGTGGACAGAGCTCTGGAAACACCATATATTTT.

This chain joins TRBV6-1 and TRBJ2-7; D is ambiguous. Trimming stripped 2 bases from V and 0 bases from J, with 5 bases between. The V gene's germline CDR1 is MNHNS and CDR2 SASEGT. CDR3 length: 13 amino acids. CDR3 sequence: CASSELPSYEQYF. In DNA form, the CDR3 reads TGTGCCAGCAGTGAACTTCCCTCCTACGAGCAGTACTTC.

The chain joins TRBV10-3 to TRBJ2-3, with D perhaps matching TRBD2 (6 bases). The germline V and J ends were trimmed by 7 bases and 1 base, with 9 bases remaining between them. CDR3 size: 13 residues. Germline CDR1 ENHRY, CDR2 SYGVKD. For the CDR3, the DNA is TGTGCCATCAAGGGCGGGGGCACAGATACGCAGTATTTT. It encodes CAIKGGGTDTQYF.

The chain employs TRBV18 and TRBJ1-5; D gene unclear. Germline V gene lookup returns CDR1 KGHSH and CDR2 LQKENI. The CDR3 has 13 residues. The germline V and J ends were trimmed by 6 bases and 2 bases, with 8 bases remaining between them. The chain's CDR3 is CASSPDRNQPQHF. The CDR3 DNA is TGTGCCAGCTCGCCGGACCGCAATCAGCCCCAGCATTTT.

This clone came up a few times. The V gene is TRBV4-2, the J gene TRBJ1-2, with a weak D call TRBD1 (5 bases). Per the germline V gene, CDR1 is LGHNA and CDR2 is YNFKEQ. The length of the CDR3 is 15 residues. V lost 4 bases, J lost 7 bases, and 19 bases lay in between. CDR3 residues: CASSPPGTGEGGYTF. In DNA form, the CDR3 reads TGTGCCAGCAGCCCACCCGGGACGGGGGAGGGTGGCTACACCTTC.

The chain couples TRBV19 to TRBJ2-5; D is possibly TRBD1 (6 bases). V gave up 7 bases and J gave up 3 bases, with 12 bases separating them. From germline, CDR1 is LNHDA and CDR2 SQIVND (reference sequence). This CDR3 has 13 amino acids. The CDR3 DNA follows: TGTGCCAGTATCGGCAGGGGTGAAGAGACCCAGTACTTC. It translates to CASIGRGEETQYF.

The CDR3 region has the DNA TGTGCCAGCAGCTTACTCAGCCGGACTGAAGCTTTCTTT. This translates into CASSLLSRTEAFF. This sequence joins TRBV7-2 and TRBJ1-1; unclear D gene. The germline CDR1 and CDR2 sequences are SGHTA and FQGNSA. The CDR3 runs to 13 residues. V shed 2 bases and J shed 5 bases, with 9 bases lying between them.

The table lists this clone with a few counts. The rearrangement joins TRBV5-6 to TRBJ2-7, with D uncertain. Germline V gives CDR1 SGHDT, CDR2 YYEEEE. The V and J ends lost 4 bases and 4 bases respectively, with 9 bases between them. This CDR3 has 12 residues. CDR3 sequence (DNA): TGTGCCAGCAGCGCTTACTCTTACGAGCAGTACTTC. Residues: CASSAYSYEQYF.

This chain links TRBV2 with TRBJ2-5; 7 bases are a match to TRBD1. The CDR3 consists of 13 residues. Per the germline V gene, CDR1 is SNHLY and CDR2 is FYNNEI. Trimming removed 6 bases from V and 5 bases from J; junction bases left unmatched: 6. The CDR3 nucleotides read TGTGCCAGCAGAGACAGGGCAGGGGAGACCCAGTACTTC. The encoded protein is CASRDRAGETQYF.

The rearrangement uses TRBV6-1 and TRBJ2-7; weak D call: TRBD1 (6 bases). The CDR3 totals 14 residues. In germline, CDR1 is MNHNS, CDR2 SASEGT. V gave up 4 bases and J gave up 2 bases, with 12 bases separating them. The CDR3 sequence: CASSGTGLTYEQYF. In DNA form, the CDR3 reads TGTGCCAGCAGTGGTACAGGGCTTACCTACGAGCAGTACTTC.

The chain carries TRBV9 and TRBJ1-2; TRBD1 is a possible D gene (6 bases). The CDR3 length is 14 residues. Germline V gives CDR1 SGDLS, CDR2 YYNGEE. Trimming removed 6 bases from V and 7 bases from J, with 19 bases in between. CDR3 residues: CASNLKGGGGGYTF. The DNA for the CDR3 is TGTGCCAGCAACCTTAAAGGGGGGGGAGGTGGCTACACCTTC.

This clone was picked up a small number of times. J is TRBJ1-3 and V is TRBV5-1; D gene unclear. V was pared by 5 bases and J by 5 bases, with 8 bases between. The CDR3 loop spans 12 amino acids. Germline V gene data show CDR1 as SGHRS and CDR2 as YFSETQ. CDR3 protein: CASRGDRNTIYF. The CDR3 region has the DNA TGCGCCAGCAGGGGTGATAGAAACACCATATATTTT.

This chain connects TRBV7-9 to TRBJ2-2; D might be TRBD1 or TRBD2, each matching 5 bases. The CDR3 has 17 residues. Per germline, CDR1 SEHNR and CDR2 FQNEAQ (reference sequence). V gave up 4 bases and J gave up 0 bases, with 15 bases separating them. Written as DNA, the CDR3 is TGTGCCAGCAGCTGGGGGTCGGGCGGAGCGAACACCGGGGAGCTGTTTTTT. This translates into CASSWGSGGANTGELFF.

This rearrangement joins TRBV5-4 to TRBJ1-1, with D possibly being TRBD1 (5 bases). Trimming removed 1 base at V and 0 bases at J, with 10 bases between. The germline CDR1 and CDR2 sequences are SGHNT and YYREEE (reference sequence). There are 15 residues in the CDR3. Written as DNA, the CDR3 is TGTGCCAGCAGCTTGTTCGGGGGTATGAACACTGAAGCTTTCTTT. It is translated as CASSLFGGMNTEAFF. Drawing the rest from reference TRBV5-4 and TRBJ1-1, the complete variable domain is ETGVTQSPTHLIKTRGQQVTLRCSSQSGHNTVSWYQQALGQGPQFIFQYYREEENGRGNFPPRFSGLQFPNYSSELNVNALELDDSALYLCASSLFGGMNTEAFFGQGTRLTVV.

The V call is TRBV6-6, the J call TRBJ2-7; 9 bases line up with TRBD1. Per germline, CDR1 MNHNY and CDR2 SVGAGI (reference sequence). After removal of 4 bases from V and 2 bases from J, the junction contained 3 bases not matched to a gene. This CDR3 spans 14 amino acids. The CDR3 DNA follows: TGTGCCAGCAGTTGGGGACAGGGCCCCTACGAGCAGTACTTC. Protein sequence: CASSWGQGPYEQYF.

For the CDR3, the DNA is TGTGCCAGCAGTGCCCTCCGGTATGGCTACACCTTC. Its protein is CASSALRYGYTF. This rearrangement joins TRBV2 to TRBJ1-2; D is unresolved. Trimming removed 4 bases from V and 5 bases from J, with 8 bases in between. This CDR3 spans 12 amino acids. Germline CDR1 and CDR2: SNHLY and FYNNEI. Drawing the rest from reference TRBV2 and TRBJ1-2, the complete variable domain is EPEVTQTPSHQVTQMGQEVILRCVPISNHLYFYWYRQILGQKVEFLVSFYNNEISEKSEIFDDQFSVERPDGSNFTLKIRSTKLEDSAMYFCASSALRYGYTFGSGTRLTVV.

CDR3 sequence reads: CASRRQGPNTEAFF. CDR3 nucleotide sequence: TGTGCCAGCAGAAGACAGGGGCCCAACACTGAAGCTTTCTTT. The chain uses TRBV27 and TRBJ1-1; 8 bases align to TRBD1. Looked up from germline, CDR1 is MNHEY and CDR2 is SMNVEV (reference sequence). The CDR3 has 14 amino acids. V gave up 6 bases and J gave up 2 bases; unmatched junction bases: 5.

In DNA, the CDR3 is TGCAGCGTTCGGATGACACAGGGGGCTGTAAATGGCTACACCTTC. Its translation is CSVRMTQGAVNGYTF. The V call is TRBV29-1, the J call TRBJ1-2, with TRBD1 matching over 9 bases. Germline assignment: CDR1 SQVTM and CDR2 ANQGSEA. The CDR3 runs 15 residues. Trimming cost V 5 bases and J 6 bases; bases outside gene matches: 13.

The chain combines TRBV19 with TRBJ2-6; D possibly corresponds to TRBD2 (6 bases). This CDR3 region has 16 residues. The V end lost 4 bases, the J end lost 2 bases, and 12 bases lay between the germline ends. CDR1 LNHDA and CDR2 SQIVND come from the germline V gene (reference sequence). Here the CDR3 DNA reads TGTGCCAGTAGTACCCGATCGGGGGCTGGGGCCAACGTCCTGACTTTC. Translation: CASSTRSGAGANVLTF.

CDR3 DNA sequence: TGCGCCAGCAGGGCAGGGACATCTTCAGGGGAGTACTTC. Its translation: CASRAGTSSGEYF. The V and J genes are TRBV10-2 and TRBJ2-7; a possible D gene is TRBD1 (6 bases). V dropped 6 bases and J dropped 11 bases, with 20 bases sitting between them. The CDR3 contains 13 residues. Germline V lookup: CDR1 WSHSY, CDR2 SAAADI.